In this sample, the clone carrying this T cell receptor beta chain turned up once. This sample is drawn from a study of T cell changes during pregnancy in multiple sclerosis. The protocol was immunoSEQ multiplex PCR, while the TCRdb copy is restricted to in-frame clones and leaves out a portion. The table has under 45,000 clones, around nine tenths seen once. The sequencing here drew on CD8+ T cells from peripheral blood mononuclear cells, taken in the first trimester of pregnancy. This receptor was taken from a female donor with multiple sclerosis, enrolled in a pregnancy study.

The CDR3 DNA follows: TGCGCCAGCAGCTACGGGACTTCACTCCTCTACGAGCAGTACTTC. Its protein is CASSYGTSLLYEQYF. This rearrangement joins TRBV4-3 to TRBJ2-7; tentative D call: TRBD2 (6 bases). The V gene's germline CDR1 is LGHNA and CDR2 YSLEER. Trimming removed 5 bases from V and 3 bases from J, with 17 bases in between. There are 15 residues in the CDR3.